This TCR beta chain derives from a study of long-term antiretroviral therapy in people with HIV. Running of the v3.0 immunoSEQ assay took place at survey level. Sequencing was intended to reach about 35,000-50,000 T-cell genomes per sample. TCRdb keeps only in-frame clones here, not all; method: immunoSEQ multiplex PCR. Found here are 23,000 or so clones, 79% of them singletons; the top ten hold 11%. CDR3 size: 15 residues. Per the germline V gene, CDR1 is SGHTS and CDR2 is YDEGEE. With V trimmed by 5 bases and J by 4 bases, 5 bases remained unmatched. Study findings and constraints: Among HIV repertoires, CDR3 length ranges were narrower than those of controls.

This clone has a handful of counts. Antigen specificity is unknown. The specimen was unsorted PBMCs, collected 2.1 years after starting antiretroviral therapy. This receptor was identified in a man aged 30 to 39 with HIV. The chain combines TRBV5-8 with TRBJ1-6; 8 bases fit TRBD1. The CDR3 nucleotides are TGTGCCAGCAGGGCTGGGGACAGGTATAATTCACCCCTCCACTTT. Its protein is CASRAGDRYNSPLHF.